One sample yielded the 11 T cell receptor beta chains listed below, sequenced in a study of human CD8 memory T cell subsets. TCR beta was sequenced from UMI-tagged 5' RACE libraries. From its re-call of the 5' RACE reads, TCRdb lists each CDR3 protein once, without DNA. Its table records fewer than 11,000 distinct CDR3 sequences. TPEX cells, early memory CD8+ T cells with exhausted-like traits, were CCR7+ PD-1+ TIGIT+. Material for sequencing was CD8+ T cells from PBMCs. The receptors shown here come from a human donor in good health.

The chain joins TRBV4-1 to TRBJ2-7; no DNA is available, so the TRBD1 call from TCRdb remains unchecked. The CDR3 runs to 13 residues. The germline CDR1 and CDR2 sequences are MGHRA and YSYEKL. This CDR3 is CASSTGDPYEQYF.

This clonotype is called medium-sized based on its frequency. The V gene is TRBV20-1, the J gene TRBJ1-1; TCRdb's D call, TRBD1, is unchecked because there is no DNA. The CDR3 contains 15 residues. Germline CDR1 reads DFQATT; CDR2 reads SNEGSKA (reference sequence). Here the CDR3 reads CSARAFRTGSTEAFF.

The chain has TRBV28 and TRBJ2-7; TCRdb outputs TRBD1, but without DNA this stays unchecked. This CDR3 is 14 amino acids long. CDR1 MDHEN and CDR2 SYDVKM come from the germline V gene. CDR3 amino acids: CASSFRGLDFEQYF.

This clonotype is medium-sized (0.01 to 0.1%) by frequency. This sequence joins TRBV9 and TRBJ2-1; TCRdb calls TRBD2, which cannot be checked without DNA. The length of the CDR3 is 13 residues. Germline V CDR1 and CDR2: SGDLS, YYNGEE. The CDR3 is CASSPGGVAEQFF.

This sequence joins TRBV7-9 and TRBJ1-2; no DNA is available, so the TRBD1 call from TCRdb remains unchecked. Germline assignment: CDR1 SEHNR and CDR2 FQNEAQ (reference sequence). This CDR3 spans 13 amino acids. The CDR3 sequence is CASSAQGWDGYTF.

The chain couples TRBV9 to TRBJ2-1; without DNA, the TCRdb call of TRBD1 cannot be checked. From germline, CDR1 is SGDLS and CDR2 YYNGEE. The CDR3 is 15 amino acids. CDR3 sequence reads: CASSPDGRGLDEQFF. Together with reference TRBV9 and TRBJ2-1, the CDR3 gives the full variable domain: DSGVTQTPKHLITATGQRVTLRCSPRSGDLSVYWYQQSLDQGLQFLIQYYNGEERAKGNILERFSAQQFPDLHSELNLSSLELGDSALYFCASSPDGRGLDEQFFGPGTRLTVL.

The chain uses TRBV5-4 and TRBJ1-2. This CDR3 region has 12 residues. Germline CDR1 reads SGHNT; CDR2 reads YYREEE (reference sequence). CDR3: CASSLGDYGYTF.

The chain carries TRBV7-9 and TRBJ2-1. In germline, CDR1 is SEHNR, CDR2 FQNEAQ (reference sequence). The CDR3 length is 15 residues. The CDR3 protein is CASSLAYPRYNEQFF.

Considering frequency, this clonotype is medium-sized. The chain combines TRBV12-3 or TRBV12-4 with TRBJ1-1; checking the TCRdb D call of TRBD1 is not possible without DNA. The CDR3 consists of 15 residues. The CDR3 loop is CASSSGQGENTEAFF.

Measured by frequency, this clonotype is medium-sized. V usage is TRBV28 and J usage is TRBJ2-5. The CDR3 has 14 residues. The germline CDR1 and CDR2 sequences are MDHEN and SYDVKM. The CDR3 region is CASWESGNEETQYF.

This clonotype is called medium-sized based on its frequency. The rearrangement joins TRBV4-3 to TRBJ2-3; TCRdb calls TRBD1, which cannot be checked without DNA. The CDR3 contains 17 residues. Germline CDR1 and CDR2: LGHNA and YSLEER. This chain's CDR3 is CASSQDHDRGVKDTQYF.